This T cell receptor beta chain derives from a study of T cell responses to AZD1222 COVID-19 vaccine. Findings and limits, study-wide: Regions left unmutated in variants are reportedly the target of nearly half of spike-specific TCRs. Seropositive status at baseline applied to only 6 or 7 AZD1222 recipients. Donors, mostly white British, included more females; clonal diversity was possibly underestimated.

The assay was immunoSEQ multiplex PCR, and TCRdb's table has in-frame clones only and misses some. Here the sample spans more than 85,000 clones, about 89% being singletons. The CDR3 has 14 amino acids. The germline gives CDR1 SNHLY, CDR2 FYNNEI. The germline V and J ends were trimmed by 4 bases and 0 bases, with 7 bases remaining between them. With regard to this clone: Its cognate antigen is unknown.

This specimen was peripheral blood, taken on day 0 of AZD1222 vaccination. The clonotype comes from an adult in good health. The rearrangement joins TRBV2 to TRBJ1-5; no reliable D call. CDR3 nucleotide sequence: TGTGCCAGCAGTGCAGTAAATAGCAATCAGCCCCAGCATTTT. Amino acids: CASSAVNSNQPQHF.